This TCR beta chain was profiled in a study of cytotoxic CD8 clonotypes in ibrutinib-treated CLL. Study details: Across samples, productive templates numbered 200,000 to 300,000 and productive rearrangements reached approximately 94,000 on average.

The CDR3 spans 15 residues. Trimming at V came to 4 bases and at J to 3 bases, leaving 4 bases not matched to a gene. Germline CDR1 is SGHNT and CDR2 is YENEEA. Sequenced by immunoSEQ multiplex PCR; TCRdb stores in-frame clones only, minus some. The table shows roughly 150,000 clones, with under 90% occurring only once. The specimen was PBMCs, collected after 24 months of ibrutinib treatment. The TCR originated in a human donor with chronic lymphocytic leukemia. The chain links TRBV11-3 to TRBJ2-2; 8 nucleotides align to TRBD2. The CDR3 bases are TGTGCCAGCAGCTCGGTGGGACTAGACACCGGGGAGCTGTTTTTT. The encoded protein is CASSSVGLDTGELFF.